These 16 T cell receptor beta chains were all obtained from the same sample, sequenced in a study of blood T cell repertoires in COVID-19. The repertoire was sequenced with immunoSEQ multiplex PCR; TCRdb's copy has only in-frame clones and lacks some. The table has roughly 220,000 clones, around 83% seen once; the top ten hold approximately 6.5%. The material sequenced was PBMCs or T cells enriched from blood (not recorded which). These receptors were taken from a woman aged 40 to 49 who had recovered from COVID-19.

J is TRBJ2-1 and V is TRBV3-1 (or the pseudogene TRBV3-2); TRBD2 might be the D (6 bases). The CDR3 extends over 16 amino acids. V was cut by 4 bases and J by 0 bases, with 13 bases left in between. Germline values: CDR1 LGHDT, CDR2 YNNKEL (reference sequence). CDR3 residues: CASSPFSGSSYNEQFF. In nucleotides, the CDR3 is TGTGCCAGCAGCCCCTTTAGCGGTAGCTCCTACAATGAGCAGTTCTTC.

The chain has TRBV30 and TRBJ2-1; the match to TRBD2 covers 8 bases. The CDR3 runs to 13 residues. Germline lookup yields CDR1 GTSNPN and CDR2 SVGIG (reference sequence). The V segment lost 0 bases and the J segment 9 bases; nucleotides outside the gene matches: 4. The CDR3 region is CAWSVRSGSEQFF. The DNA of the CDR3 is TGTGCCTGGAGTGTACGGAGCGGGAGTGAGCAGTTCTTC.

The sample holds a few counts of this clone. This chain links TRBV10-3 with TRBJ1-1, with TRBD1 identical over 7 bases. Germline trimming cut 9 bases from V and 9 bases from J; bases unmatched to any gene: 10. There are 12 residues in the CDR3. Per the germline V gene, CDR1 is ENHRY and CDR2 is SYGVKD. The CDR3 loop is CAIKNRQGKAFF. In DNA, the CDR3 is TGTGCCATAAAAAACCGACAGGGAAAAGCTTTCTTT.

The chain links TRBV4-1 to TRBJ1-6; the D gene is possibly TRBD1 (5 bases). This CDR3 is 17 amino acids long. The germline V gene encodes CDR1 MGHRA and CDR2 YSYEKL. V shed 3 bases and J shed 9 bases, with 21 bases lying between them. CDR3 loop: CASSHPAGGTSRSPLHF. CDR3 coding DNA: TGCGCCAGCAGCCATCCTGCGGGGGGGACGAGTCGTTCACCCCTCCACTTT.

The CDR3 loop is CASSLISSGKETQYF. The CDR3 DNA follows: TGTGCCAGCAGCCTTATCTCTAGCGGGAAAGAGACCCAGTACTTC. The chain recombines TRBV28 with TRBJ2-5, with 9 bases aligning to TRBD2. After removal of 6 bases from V and 3 bases from J, the junction contained 8 bases not matched to a gene. The CDR3 covers 15 residues. Germline-derived CDR1 and CDR2 are MDHEN and SYDVKM.

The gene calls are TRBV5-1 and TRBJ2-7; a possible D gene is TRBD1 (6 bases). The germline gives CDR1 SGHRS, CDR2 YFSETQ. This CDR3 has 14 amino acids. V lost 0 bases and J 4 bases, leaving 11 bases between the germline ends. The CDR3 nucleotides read TGCGCCAGCAGCTTGGTGCAGGGGAAGTACGAGCAGTACTTC. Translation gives CASSLVQGKYEQYF.

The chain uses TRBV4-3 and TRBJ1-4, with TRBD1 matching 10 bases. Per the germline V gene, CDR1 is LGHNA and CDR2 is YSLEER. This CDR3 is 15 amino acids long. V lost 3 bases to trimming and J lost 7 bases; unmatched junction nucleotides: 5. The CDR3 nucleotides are TGCGCCAGCAGCCAGGGGACAGGGGTTGGTGAAAAACTGTTTTTT. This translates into CASSQGTGVGEKLFF.

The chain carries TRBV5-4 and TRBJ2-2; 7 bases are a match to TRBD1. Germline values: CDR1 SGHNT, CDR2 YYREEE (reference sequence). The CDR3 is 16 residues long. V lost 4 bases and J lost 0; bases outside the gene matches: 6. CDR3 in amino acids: CASSSRQGTNTGELFF. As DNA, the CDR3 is TGTGCCAGCAGCAGCCGACAGGGAACGAACACCGGGGAGCTGTTTTTT.

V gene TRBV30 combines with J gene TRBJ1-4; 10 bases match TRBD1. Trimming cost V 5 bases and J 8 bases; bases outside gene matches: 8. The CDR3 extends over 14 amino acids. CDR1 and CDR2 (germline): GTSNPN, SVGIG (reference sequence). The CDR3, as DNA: TGTGCCTGGGGTGGGACAGGGGTAAGCGAAAAACTGTTTTTT. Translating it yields CAWGGTGVSEKLFF.

The DNA for the CDR3 is TGTGCCAGCAGTCCACGACTCCGGGACATAGCCTCTGGAAACACCATATATTTT. Translated, it gives CASSPRLRDIASGNTIYF. The chain couples TRBV28 to TRBJ1-3; the D gene is possibly TRBD1 (6 bases). V was cut by 5 bases and J by 0 bases, with 20 bases left in between. CDR3 size: 18 residues. Germline V CDR1 and CDR2: MDHEN, SYDVKM.

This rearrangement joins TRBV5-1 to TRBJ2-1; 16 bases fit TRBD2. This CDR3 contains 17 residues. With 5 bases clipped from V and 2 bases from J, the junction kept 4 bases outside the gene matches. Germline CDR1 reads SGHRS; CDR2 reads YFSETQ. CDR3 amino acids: CASRPGTSGRAYNEQFF. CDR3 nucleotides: TGCGCCAGCAGGCCGGGGACTAGCGGGAGGGCCTACAATGAGCAGTTCTTC.

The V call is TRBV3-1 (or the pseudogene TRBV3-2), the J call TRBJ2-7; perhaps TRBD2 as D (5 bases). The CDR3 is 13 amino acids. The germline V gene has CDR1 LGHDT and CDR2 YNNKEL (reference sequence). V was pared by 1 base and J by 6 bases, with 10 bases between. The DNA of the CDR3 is TGTGCCAGCAGCCAAGCCGGGGTAGTCGAGCAGTACTTC. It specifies CASSQAGVVEQYF.

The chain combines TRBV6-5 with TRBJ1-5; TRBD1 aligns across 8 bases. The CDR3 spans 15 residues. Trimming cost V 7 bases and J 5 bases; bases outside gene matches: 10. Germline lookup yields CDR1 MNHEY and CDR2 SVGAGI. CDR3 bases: TGTGCCAGCATCCGAGACAGGGGCCCCCATCAGCCCCAGCATTTT. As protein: CASIRDRGPHQPQHF.

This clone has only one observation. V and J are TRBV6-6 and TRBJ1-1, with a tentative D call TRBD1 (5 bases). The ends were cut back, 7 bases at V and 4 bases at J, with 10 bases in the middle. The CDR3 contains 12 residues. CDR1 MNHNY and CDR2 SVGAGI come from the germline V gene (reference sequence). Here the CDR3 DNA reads TGTGCCAGCATGAGGGGAGGCACTGAAGCTTTCTTT. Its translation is CASMRGGTEAFF.

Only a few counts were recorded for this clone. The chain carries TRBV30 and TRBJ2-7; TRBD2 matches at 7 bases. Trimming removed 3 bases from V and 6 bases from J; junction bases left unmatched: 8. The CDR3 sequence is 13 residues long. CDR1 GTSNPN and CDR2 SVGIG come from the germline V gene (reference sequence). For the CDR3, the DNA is TGTGCCTGGAGACTAGCGTTTACGTGCGAGCAGTACGTC. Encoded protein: CAWRLAFTCEQYV.

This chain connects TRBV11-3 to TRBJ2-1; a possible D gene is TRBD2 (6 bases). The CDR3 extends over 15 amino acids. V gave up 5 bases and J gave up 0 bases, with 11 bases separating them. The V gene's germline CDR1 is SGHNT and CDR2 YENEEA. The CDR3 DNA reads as TGTGCCAGCAGCCCGGGAGACCGCTCCTACAATGAGCAGTTCTTC. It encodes CASSPGDRSYNEQFF.